This entry describes one T cell receptor (beta chain). The antigen is unknown. Sequencing of the DNA from cultured CD4+ T cells was carried out with the Oncomine TCR Beta short-read assay. TCRdb re-called the PCR reads with MiXCR, one entry per CDR3 protein. Of some 4,400 distinct CDR3 sequences listed, around 50% are singletons. The germline V gene has CDR1 SGHVS and CDR2 FQNEAQ. The CDR3 is 12 residues long. The trim removed 3 bases at V and 15 bases at J, leaving 3 bases unmatched. The data derive from a study of vaccination and CD4 T cells after COVID-19. Study as a whole: For post-vaccine samples, collection took place a median roughly 72 days after dose two, ranging from 14 to 241.

The treatment denotes: roughly 10-day PBMC culture with coronavirus spike peptide pools or control peptides (ViraFEST assay). CD4+ T cells that came from the unexposed donor were collected before the COVID-19 pandemic (2011-2018). Alongside approximately 11 IU/ml IL-2 and approximately 9.3 ug/ml peptide pools, PBMCs were cultured at 1.5 million to 2.5 million per well. The sample was CD4+ T cells from blood, cultured in vitro. The chain joins TRBV7-8 to TRBJ2-1; 12 nucleotides agree with TRBD2. The sequence was obtained from a human donor in good health. The CDR3 nucleotides are TGTGCCAGCAGCTTCCTAGCGGGAGGGTTGTTCTTC. Its protein is CASSFLAGGLFF.